The 2 T cell receptor beta chains below come from one sample, sequenced in a study of T cells in Graves' hyperthyroidism and ophthalmopathy. Using RNA transcripts as the source, TCR beta CDR3 regions were amplified. A first-round RT-PCR of the TCR CDR3 used the HTBI primer set. In TCRdb, the multiplex PCR reads were re-called with MiXCR into one record per CDR3 protein. The sample lists approximately 490,000 distinct CDR3 sequences, around a fifth occurring once. Sequencing was performed on blood. These receptors were taken from a woman in her seventies with Graves' ophthalmopathy.

This clonotype was found many times. The rearrangement links TRBV28 to TRBJ2-7; D is unresolved. Germline values: CDR1 MDHEN, CDR2 SYDVKM. The V end lost 2 bases, the J end lost 6 bases, and 8 bases lay between the germline ends. This CDR3 contains 12 residues. In DNA form, the CDR3 reads TGTGCCAGCAGTTTAAGGGTTCTCGAGCAGTACTTC. Translation gives CASSLRVLEQYF.

Only a few counts were recorded for this clonotype. CDR3 residues: CAWSVGRARYF. CDR3 nucleotide sequence: TGTGCCTGGAGTGTTGGGAGGGCCCGGTACTTC. The chain combines TRBV30 with TRBJ2-5; 7 bases are a match to TRBD2. J lost 13 bases, V lost 0 bases, and 5 bases had no gene match. The CDR3 consists of 11 residues. Germline CDR1 GTSNPN, CDR2 SVGIG (reference sequence).